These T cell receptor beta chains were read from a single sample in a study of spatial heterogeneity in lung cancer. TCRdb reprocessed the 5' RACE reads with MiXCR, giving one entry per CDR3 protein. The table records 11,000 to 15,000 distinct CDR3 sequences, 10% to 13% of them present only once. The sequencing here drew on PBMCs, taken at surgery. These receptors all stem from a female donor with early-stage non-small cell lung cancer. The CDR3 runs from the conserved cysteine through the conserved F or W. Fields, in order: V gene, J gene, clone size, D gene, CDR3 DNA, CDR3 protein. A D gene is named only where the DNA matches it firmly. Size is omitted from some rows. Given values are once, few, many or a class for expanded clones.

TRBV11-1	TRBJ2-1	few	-	TGTGCCAGCAGCTTACCCCCGGTTAATGAGCAGTTCTTC	CASSLPPVNEQFF
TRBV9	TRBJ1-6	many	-	TGTGCCAGCAGCGGTGGGGGTTCACCCCTCCACTTT	CASSGGGSPLHF
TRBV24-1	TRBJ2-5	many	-	TGTGCCACCAGTGGGGGGGCCGGGGCGTACCAAGAGACCCAGTACTTC	CATSGGAGAYQETQYF
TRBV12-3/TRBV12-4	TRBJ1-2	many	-	TGTGCCAGCACCCAGGACACCTATGGCTACACCTTC	CASTQDTYGYTF
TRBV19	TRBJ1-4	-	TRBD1	TGTGCTAGCAGGGGGGGGAGTGAAAAACTGTTTTTT	CASRGGSEKLFF
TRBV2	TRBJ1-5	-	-	TGTGCCAGCAGTGAAGCTCTCTTCGGGACAAGGGGCAATCAGCCCCAGCATTTT	CASSEALFGTRGNQPQHF
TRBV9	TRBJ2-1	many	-	TGTGCCAGCAGCGTAGAGGTAGGACGCGATGAGCAGTTCTTC	CASSVEVGRDEQFF
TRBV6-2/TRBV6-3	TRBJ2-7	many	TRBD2	TGTGCCAGCAGCTCCAGCGGGGGGGGATCCTACGAGCAGTACTTC	CASSSSGGGSYEQYF
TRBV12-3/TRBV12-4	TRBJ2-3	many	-	TGTGCCAGCAGAGGAGCGGGTAGCACAGATACGCAGTATTTT	CASRGAGSTDTQYF
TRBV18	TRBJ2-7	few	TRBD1	TGTGCCAGCTCACTGGGACAGGGGCCTTCCTACGAGCAGTACTTC	CASSLGQGPSYEQYF
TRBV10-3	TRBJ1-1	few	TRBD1	TGTGCCATCAGTGACCGGGACAGGGAGGGACCTGAAGCTTTCTTT	CAISDRDREGPEAFF
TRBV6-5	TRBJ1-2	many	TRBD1	TGTGCCAGCAGTTACTCGAGGACAGGCGGAGGTTATGGCTACACCTTC	CASSYSRTGGGYGYTF
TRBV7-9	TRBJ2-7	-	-	TGTGCCAGCAGCCCTCAAGGAGCCGAGCAGTACTTC	CASSPQGAEQYF
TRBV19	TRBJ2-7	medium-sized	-	TGTGCCAGTAGTGCCCAGACCGGCGGGCAGTACTTC	CASSAQTGGQYF
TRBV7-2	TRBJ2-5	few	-	TGTGCCAGCAGCTCCCGGGTCAGGGAGACCCAGTACTTC	CASSSRVRETQYF
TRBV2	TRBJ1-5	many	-	TGTGCCAGCAGTGATTGGACGGAGGAGAATCAGCCCCAGCATTTT	CASSDWTEENQPQHF
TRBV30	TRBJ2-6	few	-	TGTGCCTTGAAGTATGGGGCCAACGTCCTGACTTTC	CALKYGANVLTF
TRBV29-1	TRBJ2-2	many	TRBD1	TGCAGCGTGGGACAGACGAACACCGGGGAGCTGTTTTTT	CSVGQTNTGELFF
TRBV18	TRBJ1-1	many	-	TGTGCCAGCTCCCCATTAAGAGAGGGCACTGAAGCTTTCTTT	CASSPLREGTEAFF
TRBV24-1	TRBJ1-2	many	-	TGTGCCACCAGTGATTACAGGGTAAACTATGGCTACACCTTC	CATSDYRVNYGYTF
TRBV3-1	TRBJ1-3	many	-	TGTGCCAGCAGCCACGAAGTCTCGGCTTCTGGAAACACCATATATTTT	CASSHEVSASGNTIYF
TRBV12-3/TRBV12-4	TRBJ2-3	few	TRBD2	TGTGCCAGCAGTTTAGTAGCGGGGGGCACAGATACGCAGTATTTT	CASSLVAGGTDTQYF
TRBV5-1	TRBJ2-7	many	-	TGCGCCAGCGGCACCAACGACGAGCAGTACTTC	CASGTNDEQYF
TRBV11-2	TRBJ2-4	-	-	TGTGCCAGCAGCTTACTTCCGGGGGCGTTAGCCAAAAACATTCAGTACTTC	CASSLLPGALAKNIQYF
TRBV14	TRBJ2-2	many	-	TGTGCCAGCAGCCCTTTCGGAGCCCGTAGCCGGGGGGAGCTGTTTTTT	CASSPFGARSRGELFF
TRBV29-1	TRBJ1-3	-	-	TGCAGCGTCCCCCGGGGAAACACCATATATTTT	CSVPRGNTIYF
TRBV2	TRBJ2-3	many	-	TGTGCCAGCAGTGAAGTAGTGGGGGCGGGCGCAGATACGCAGTATTTT	CASSEVVGAGADTQYF
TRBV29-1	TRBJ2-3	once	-	TGCAGCGGTAGGGGGAAAGGGGCAGATACGCAGTATTTT	CSGRGKGADTQYF
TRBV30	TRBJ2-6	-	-	TGTGCCTGGAGTTTGTCCTCTGGGGCCAACGTCCTGACTTTC	CAWSLSSGANVLTF
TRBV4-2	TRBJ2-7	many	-	TGTGCCAGCAGCCAAGATTCAGGCTACGAGCAGTACTTC	CASSQDSGYEQYF
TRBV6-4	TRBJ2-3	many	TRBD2	TGTGCCAGCAGTAGCGGGGGCGGGTATACGCAGTATTTT	CASSSGGGYTQYF
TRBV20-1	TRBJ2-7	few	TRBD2	TGCAGTGCTGCCCCACTAGCGGGGGACTACGAGCAGTACTTC	CSAAPLAGDYEQYF
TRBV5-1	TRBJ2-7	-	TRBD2	TGCGCCAGCAGCTCTCGACTAGCTTACCTTAGTTCCTACGAGCAGTACTTC	CASSSRLAYLSSYEQYF
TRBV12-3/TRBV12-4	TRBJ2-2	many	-	TGTGCCAGCAGTTCCCGCGGGGAGCTGTTTTTT	CASSSRGELFF
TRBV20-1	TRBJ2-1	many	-	TGCAGTGCGAGGTCCTCCAGGCCCCCCGCCTACAATGAGCAGTTCTTC	CSARSSRPPAYNEQFF
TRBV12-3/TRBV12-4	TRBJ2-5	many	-	TGTGCCAGCGGGGCAGGGAGTGGGACCCAGTACTTC	CASGAGSGTQYF
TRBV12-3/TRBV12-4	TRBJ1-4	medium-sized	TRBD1	TGTGCCAGCAGTTCGGGACAGGGAAATGAAAAACTGTTTTTT	CASSSGQGNEKLFF
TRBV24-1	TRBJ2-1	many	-	TGTGCCACCAGTGATAATATGGGGGTTGAGCAGTTCTTC	CATSDNMGVEQFF
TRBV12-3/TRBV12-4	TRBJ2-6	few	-	TGTGCCAGCAGTTTAGCGGGCTCTGGGGCCAACGTCCTGACTTTC	CASSLAGSGANVLTF
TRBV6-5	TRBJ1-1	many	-	TGTGCCACTCACCGGGGGATCAAGAACACTGAAGCTTTCTTT	CATHRGIKNTEAFF
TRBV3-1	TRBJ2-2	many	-	TGTGCCAGCAGCCGACAATATGCTACCGGGGAGCTGTTTTTT	CASSRQYATGELFF
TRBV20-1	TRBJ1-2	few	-	TGCAGTGCTAGTTCTGGTATTGCACAAGGCTACACCTTC	CSASSGIAQGYTF
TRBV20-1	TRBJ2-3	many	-	TGCAGTGCTGCCCCGGCAGATACGCAGTATTTT	CSAAPADTQYF
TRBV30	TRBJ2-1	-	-	TGTGCCTGGAGCCCGGACTTCTCCTACAATGAGCAGTTCTTC	CAWSPDFSYNEQFF
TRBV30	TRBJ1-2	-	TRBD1	TGTGCCTGGAGCCGGGACAGGGGAAACTATGGCTACACCTTC	CAWSRDRGNYGYTF
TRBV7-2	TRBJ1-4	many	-	TGTGCCAGCCGAGTTAGTTCCCCGAATGAAAAACTGTTTTTT	CASRVSSPNEKLFF
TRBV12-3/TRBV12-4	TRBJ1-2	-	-	TGTGCCAGCAGCAATCTTTCATATGGCTACACCTTC	CASSNLSYGYTF